The source of this T cell receptor (beta chain) is a study of blood T cells in healthy people across ages. Notes on the study in general: In older individuals, TCR beta diversity per million T cells was lower, falling roughly linearly with age. When one million T cells were used, diversity estimates were thought to be underestimates. In long-lived donors, naive CD4+ cell counts and diversity exceeded those of aged donors.

Primed by a sample-barcoded 5' primer and a J-beta primer mix, a second PCR proceeded for roughly 7 to 12 cycles. TCRdb re-derived calls from the 5' RACE reads in MiXCR, one entry per CDR3 protein. Of 1.5 million to 2 million distinct CDR3 sequences detected, around 36% appear once; the ten largest clones hold about 11%. The CDR3 contains 14 residues. The ends were cut back, 4 bases at V and 4 bases at J, with 11 bases in the middle. Germline V lookup: CDR1 MGHRA, CDR2 YSYEKL. As for this clonotype: What it recognizes is unknown.

The study recruited healthy Caucasian donors from Russia who were aged about 6 to 90. V and J are TRBV4-1 and TRBJ2-1; no reliable D call. This receptor was identified in a woman in her thirties in good health. The source material was blood. CDR3 region: CASSPIEGYNEQFF. CDR3 in DNA: TGCGCCAGCAGCCCAATCGAAGGGTACAATGAGCAGTTCTTC.